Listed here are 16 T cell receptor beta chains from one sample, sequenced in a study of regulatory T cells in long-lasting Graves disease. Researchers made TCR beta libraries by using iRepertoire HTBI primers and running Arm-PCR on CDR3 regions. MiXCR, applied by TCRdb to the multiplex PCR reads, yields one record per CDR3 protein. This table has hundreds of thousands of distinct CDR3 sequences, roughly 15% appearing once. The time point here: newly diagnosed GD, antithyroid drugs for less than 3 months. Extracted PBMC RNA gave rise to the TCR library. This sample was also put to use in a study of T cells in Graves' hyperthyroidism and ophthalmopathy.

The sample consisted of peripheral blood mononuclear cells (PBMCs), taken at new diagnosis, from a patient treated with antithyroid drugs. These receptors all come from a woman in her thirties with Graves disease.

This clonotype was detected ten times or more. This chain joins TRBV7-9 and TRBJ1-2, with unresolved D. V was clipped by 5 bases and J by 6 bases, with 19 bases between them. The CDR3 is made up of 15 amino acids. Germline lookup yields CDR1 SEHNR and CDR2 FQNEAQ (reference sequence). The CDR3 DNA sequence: TGTGCCAGCAGCCATTCAGGCCGGTATAGCGATGGCTACACCTTC. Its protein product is CASSHSGRYSDGYTF.

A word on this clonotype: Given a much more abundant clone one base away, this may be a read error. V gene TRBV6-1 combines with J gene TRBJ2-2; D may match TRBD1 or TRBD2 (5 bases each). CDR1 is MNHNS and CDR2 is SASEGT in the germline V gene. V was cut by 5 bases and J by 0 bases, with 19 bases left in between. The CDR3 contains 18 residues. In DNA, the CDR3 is TGTGCCAGCAGTCGGGACGGCCGAGGGCCCGCGAACACCGGGGAGCTGTTTTTT. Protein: CASSRDGRGPANTGELFF.

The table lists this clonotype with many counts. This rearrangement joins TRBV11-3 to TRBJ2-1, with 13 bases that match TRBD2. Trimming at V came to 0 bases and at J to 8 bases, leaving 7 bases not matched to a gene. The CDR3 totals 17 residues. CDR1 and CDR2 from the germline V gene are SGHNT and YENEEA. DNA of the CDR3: TGTGCCAGCAGCTTAGAAGGGACTAGCGGGAAGCGCGATGAGCAGTTCTTC. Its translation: CASSLEGTSGKRDEQFF.

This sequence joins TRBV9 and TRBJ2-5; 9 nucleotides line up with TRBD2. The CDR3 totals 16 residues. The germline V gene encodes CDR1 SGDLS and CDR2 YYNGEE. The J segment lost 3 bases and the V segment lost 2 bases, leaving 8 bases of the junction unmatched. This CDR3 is CASSVGRLAVKETQYF. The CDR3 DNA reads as TGTGCCAGCAGCGTGGGGAGACTAGCGGTTAAAGAGACCCAGTACTTC.

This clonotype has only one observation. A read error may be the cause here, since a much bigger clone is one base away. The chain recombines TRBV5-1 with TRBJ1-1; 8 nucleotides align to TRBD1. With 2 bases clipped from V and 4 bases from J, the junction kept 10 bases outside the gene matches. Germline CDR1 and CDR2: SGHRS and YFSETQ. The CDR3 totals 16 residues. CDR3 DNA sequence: TGCGCCAGCAGCTTTAAGGGACAGGTGAGGAGCACTGAAGCTTTCTTT. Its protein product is CASSFKGQVRSTEAFF.

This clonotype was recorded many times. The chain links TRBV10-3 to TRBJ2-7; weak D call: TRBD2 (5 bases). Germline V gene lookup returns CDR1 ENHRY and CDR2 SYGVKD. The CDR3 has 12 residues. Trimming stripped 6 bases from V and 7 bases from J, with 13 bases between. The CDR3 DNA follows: TGTGCCATCAGGGACTCCTTGGGGGAGCAGTACTTC. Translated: CAIRDSLGEQYF.

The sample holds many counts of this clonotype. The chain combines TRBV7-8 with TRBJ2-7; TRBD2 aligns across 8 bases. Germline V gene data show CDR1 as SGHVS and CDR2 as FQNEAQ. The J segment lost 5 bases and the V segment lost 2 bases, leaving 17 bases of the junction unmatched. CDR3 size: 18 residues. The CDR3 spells CASSLLFGDGRAANEQYF. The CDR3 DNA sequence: TGTGCCAGCAGCTTACTGTTCGGCGACGGGAGGGCCGCAAACGAGCAGTACTTC.

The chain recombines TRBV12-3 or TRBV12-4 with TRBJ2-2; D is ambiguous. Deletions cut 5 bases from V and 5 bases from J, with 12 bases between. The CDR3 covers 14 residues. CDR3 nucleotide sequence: TGTGCCAGCAGTCCACCGGTGAGGACCGGGGAGCTGTTTTTT. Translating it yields CASSPPVRTGELFF.

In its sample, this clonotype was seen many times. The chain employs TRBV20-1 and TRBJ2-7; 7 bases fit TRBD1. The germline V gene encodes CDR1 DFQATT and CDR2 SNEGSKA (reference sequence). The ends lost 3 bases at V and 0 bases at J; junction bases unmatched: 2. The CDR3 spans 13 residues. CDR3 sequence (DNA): TGCAGTGCTAGTCCAGGGGGCTCCTACGAGCAGTACTTC. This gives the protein CSASPGGSYEQYF.

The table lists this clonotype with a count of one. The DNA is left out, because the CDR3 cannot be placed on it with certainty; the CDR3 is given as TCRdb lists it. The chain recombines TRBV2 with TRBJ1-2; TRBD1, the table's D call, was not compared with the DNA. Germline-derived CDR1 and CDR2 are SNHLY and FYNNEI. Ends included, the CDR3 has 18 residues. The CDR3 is CASSANTEAFFGQGGYTF.

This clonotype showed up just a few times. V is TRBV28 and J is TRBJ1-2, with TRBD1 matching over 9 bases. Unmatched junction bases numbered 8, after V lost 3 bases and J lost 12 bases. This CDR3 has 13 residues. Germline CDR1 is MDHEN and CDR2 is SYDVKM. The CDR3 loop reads CASSLGQGGGHTF. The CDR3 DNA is TGTGCCAGCAGTTTGGGACAGGGCGGGGGCCACACCTTC.

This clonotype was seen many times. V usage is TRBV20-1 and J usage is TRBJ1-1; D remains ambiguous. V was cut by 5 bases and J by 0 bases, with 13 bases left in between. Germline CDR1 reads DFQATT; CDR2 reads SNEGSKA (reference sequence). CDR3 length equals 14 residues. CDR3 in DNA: TGCAGTGCTCCCACCCAGACTGTGAACACTGAAGCTTTCTTT. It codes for CSAPTQTVNTEAFF.

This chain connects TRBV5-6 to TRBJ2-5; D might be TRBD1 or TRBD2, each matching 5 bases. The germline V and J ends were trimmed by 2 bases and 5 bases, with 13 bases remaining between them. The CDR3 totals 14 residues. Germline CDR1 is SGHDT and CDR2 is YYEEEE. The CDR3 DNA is TGTGCCAGCAGCTTCTTTGGGGGAACGGAGACCCAGTACTTC. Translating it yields CASSFFGGTETQYF.

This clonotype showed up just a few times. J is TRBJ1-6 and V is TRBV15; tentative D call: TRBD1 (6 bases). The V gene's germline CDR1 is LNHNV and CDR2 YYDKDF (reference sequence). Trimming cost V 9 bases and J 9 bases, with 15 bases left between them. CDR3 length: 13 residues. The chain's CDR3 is CATSGTSLSPLHF. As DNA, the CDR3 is TGTGCCACTTCCGGGACAAGCCTTTCACCCCTCCACTTT.

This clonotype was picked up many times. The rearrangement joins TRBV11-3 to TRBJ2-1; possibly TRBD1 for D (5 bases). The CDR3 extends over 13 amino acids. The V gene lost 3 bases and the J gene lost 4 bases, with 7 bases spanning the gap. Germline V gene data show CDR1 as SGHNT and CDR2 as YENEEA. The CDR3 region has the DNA TGTGCCAGCAGCTTCCGACAGTACAATGAGCAGTTCTTC. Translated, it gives CASSFRQYNEQFF.

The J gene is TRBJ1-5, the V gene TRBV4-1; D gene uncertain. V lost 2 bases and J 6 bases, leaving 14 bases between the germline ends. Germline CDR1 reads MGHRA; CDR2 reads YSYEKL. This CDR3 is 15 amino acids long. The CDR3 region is CASSQTSSVFQPQHF. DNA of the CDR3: TGCGCCAGCAGCCAAACAAGCTCGGTTTTTCAGCCCCAGCATTTT.